This T cell receptor beta chain was sequenced for a study of breast tumors, draining lymph nodes, adjacent tissues. General observations from the study: Luminal-like breast cancer showed significantly higher tumor–nontumor repertoire similarity than basal-like. Tumor TCR diversity was below lymph nodes but above nontumor tissue.

There are many counts of this clonotype. Antigen specificity is unknown. The V gene's germline CDR1 is SGHVS and CDR2 FQNEAQ. The CDR3 extends over 15 amino acids. After removal of 5 bases from V and 10 bases from J, the junction contained 10 bases not matched to a gene. One entry per CDR3 protein results from TCRdb running MiXCR on the multiplex PCR reads. The table has about 35,000 distinct CDR3 sequences, roughly 32% seen once. The sequenced material came from breast tumor tissue. The rearrangement joins TRBV7-8 to TRBJ2-1, with TRBD2 matching over 11 bases. The TCR comes from a female donor with breast cancer. Some clones in this sample may be carry-over from other donors' samples. CDR3 sequence (DNA): TGTGCCAGCAGCCTTGGGGGACTAGCGGACTCCGAGCAGTTCTTC. It translates to CASSLGGLADSEQFF.